The TCR beta chain under discussion was sequenced for a study of OX40 agonist ivuxolimab in advanced cancers. At the level of the study: From roughly 20 to 79 years was the age range, with a mean of around 56 years, and 65% to 90% were male. Whole-study results and caveats: Researchers report that CD8+ T cells had, on average, more expanded clones than CD4+.

Worth noting for this clone: Its antigen is still unknown.

Germline CDR1 is SGHKS and CDR2 is YYEKEE (reference sequence). The V and J ends lost 1 base and 10 bases respectively, with 12 bases between them. The CDR3 loop spans 13 amino acids. Profiled with immunoSEQ multiplex PCR; TCRdb holds only in-frame clones, not every one. The repertoire consists of about 19,000 clones, with approximately 77% occurring once and the leading ten covering 18%. The sequencing used CD4+ or CD8+ T cells sorted from blood, collected in a trial of the OX40 agonist ivuxolimab. The sequence was collected from an adult with an advanced solid tumor such as melanoma, head and neck, liver or kidney cancer. This chain connects TRBV5-5 to TRBJ2-1; D is uncertain. The CDR3 reads CASSLSQAREQFF. The CDR3 DNA reads as TGTGCCAGCAGCTTGTCGCAGGCTCGGGAGCAGTTCTTC.